This TCR beta chain stems from a study of cytomegalovirus exposure and HLA in healthy donors. Study findings and constraints: Using a false discovery rate of 0.05, a later analysis showed that approximately 16,000 TCR beta sequences were associated with HLA alleles. Later analysis suggested most CMV-associated TCR beta chains were HLA-restricted.

On this clone itself: Antigen specificity is unknown.

CDR1 is SGHRS and CDR2 is YFSETQ in the germline V gene. Trimming took off 1 base at V and 5 bases at J, with 15 bases between the two ends. The CDR3 is 15 residues long. The PCR used 60 Vbeta and 13 Jbeta primers. How the authors handled the data: Later, tens of millions of unique TCR beta chains were counted in an analysis, and approximately 9.9 million of them were shared. Sequencing was performed with immunoSEQ multiplex PCR; in TCRdb, only in-frame clones are kept and a portion is missing. D and trimming come from the DNA, and the V and J calls and clone size come from that table. The sample includes around 150,000 clones, roughly four fifths of them seen just once.

Sequencing used PBMCs. This chain links TRBV5-1 with TRBJ2-5, with a possible D match to TRBD2 (5 bases). This TCR was sampled from a man between 40 and 49 years old in good health and CMV-seropositive. The chain's CDR3 is CASSLFSGVGETQYF. The CDR3 nucleotides are TGCGCCAGCAGCTTGTTTTCCGGGGTCGGGGAGACCCAGTACTTC.